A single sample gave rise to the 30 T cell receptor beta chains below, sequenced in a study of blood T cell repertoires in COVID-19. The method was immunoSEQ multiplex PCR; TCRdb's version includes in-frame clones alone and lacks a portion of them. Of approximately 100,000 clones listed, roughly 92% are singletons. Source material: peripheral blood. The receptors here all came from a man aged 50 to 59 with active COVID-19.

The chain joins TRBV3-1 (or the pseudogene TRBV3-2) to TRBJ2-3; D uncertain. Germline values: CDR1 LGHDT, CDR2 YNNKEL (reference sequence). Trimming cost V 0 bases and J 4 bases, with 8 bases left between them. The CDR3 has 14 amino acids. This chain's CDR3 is CASSQDFPADTQYF. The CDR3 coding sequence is TGTGCCAGCAGCCAAGATTTCCCGGCAGATACGCAGTATTTT.

In nucleotides, the CDR3 is TGTGCCAGCAGTTCGGGAGGAGGGACTGAAGCTTTCTTT. As protein: CASSSGGGTEAFF. J is TRBJ1-1 and V is TRBV5-6; D not resolved. The CDR3 is made up of 13 amino acids. Trimming took off 5 bases at V and 5 bases at J, with 13 bases between the two ends. CDR1 SGHDT and CDR2 YYEEEE come from the germline V gene.

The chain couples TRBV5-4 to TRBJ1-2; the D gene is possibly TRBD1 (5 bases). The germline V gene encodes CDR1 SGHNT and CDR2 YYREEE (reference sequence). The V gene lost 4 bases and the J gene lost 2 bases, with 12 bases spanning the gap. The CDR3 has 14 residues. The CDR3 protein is CASSPGGANYGYTF. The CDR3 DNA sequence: TGTGCCAGCAGCCCAGGAGGGGCCAACTATGGCTACACCTTC. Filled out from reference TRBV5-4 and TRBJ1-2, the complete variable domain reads ETGVTQSPTHLIKTRGQQVTLRCSSQSGHNTVSWYQQALGQGPQFIFQYYREEENGRGNFPPRFSGLQFPNYSSELNVNALELDDSALYLCASSPGGANYGYTFGSGTRLTVV.

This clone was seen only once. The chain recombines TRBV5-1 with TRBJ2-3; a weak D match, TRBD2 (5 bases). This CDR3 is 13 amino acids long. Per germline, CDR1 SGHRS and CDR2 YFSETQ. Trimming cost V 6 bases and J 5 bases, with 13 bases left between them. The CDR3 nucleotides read TGCGCCAGCAACGAGGAGGTCAGAGATACGCAGTATTTT. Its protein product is CASNEEVRDTQYF.

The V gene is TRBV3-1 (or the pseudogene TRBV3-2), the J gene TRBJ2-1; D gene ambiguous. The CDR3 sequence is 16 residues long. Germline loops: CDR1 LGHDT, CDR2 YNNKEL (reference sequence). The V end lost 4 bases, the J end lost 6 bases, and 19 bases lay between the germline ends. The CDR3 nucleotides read TGTGCCAGCAGCCTATATCGTGGGCCCTCCGGCAATGAGCAGTTCTTC. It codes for CASSLYRGPSGNEQFF.

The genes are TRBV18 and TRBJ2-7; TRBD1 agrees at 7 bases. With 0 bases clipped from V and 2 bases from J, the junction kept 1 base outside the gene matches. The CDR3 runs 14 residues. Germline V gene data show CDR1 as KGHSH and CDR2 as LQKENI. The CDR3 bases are TGTGCCAGCTCACCACCGACAGGGACCTACGAGCAGTACTTC. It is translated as CASSPPTGTYEQYF.

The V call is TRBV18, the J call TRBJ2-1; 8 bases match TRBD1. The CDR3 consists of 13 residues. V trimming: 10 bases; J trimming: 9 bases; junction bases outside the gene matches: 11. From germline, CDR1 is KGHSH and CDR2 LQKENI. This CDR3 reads CATSTDRVGEQFF. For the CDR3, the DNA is TGTGCCACCTCGACGGACAGGGTCGGTGAGCAGTTCTTC.

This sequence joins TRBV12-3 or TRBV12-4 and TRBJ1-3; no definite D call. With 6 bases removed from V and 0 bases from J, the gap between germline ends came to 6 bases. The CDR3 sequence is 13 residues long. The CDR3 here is CASRIDSGNTIYF. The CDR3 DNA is TGTGCCAGCAGGATAGACTCTGGAAACACCATATATTTT.

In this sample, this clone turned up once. CDR3 region: CAVGQRGNTDTQYF. The CDR3 DNA reads TGTGCCGTAGGACAGAGGGGCAACACAGATACGCAGTATTTT. The V and J genes are TRBV24-1 and TRBJ2-3; the D gene is possibly TRBD1 (6 bases). The germline V gene has CDR1 KGHDR and CDR2 SFDVKD. V was trimmed by 12 bases and J by 2 bases, leaving 17 bases between them. The CDR3 has 14 residues.

The CDR3 nucleotides are TGTGCCTGGGGTCCGGGGGTTTTTGAGACCCAGTACTTC. Translating it yields CAWGPGVFETQYF. The rearrangement uses TRBV30 and TRBJ2-5, with D perhaps TRBD2 (6 bases). Trimming cost V 5 bases and J 5 bases, with 15 bases left between them. Germline V gene data show CDR1 as GTSNPN and CDR2 as SVGIG (reference sequence). This CDR3 contains 13 residues.

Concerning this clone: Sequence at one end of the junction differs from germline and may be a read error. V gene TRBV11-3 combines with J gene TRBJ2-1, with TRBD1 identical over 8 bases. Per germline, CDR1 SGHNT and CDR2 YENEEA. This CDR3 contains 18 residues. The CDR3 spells CASSLEGSQGASYNEQFF. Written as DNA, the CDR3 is TGTGCCAGCAGCCTAGAGGGGTCGCAGGGGGCTTCCTACAATGAGCAGTTCTTC.

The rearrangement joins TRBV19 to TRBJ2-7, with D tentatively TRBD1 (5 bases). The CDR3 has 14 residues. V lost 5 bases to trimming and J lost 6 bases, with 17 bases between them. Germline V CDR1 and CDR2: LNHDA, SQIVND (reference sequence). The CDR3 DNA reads TGTGCCAGTAGTTTTCAATCTGGGGCGTCCGAGCAGTACTTC. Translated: CASSFQSGASEQYF.

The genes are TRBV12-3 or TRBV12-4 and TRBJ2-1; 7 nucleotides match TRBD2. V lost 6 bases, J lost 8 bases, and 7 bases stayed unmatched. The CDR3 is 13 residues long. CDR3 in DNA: TGTGCCAGCAGGACACCTGCGGGAGATGAGCAGTTCTTC. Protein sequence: CASRTPAGDEQFF.

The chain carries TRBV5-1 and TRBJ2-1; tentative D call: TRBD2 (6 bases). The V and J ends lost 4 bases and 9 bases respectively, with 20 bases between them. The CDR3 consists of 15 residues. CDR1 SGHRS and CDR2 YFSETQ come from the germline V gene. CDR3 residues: CASSGDSGVLVEQFF. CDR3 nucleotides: TGCGCCAGCAGCGGGGACTCCGGGGTCCTCGTTGAGCAGTTCTTC.

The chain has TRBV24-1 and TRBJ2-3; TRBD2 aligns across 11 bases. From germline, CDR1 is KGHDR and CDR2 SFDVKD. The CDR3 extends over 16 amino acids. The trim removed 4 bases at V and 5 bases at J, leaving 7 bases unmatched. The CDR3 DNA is TGTGCCACCAGTGAGGCACTAGCGGGAGTTGGAGATACGCAGTATTTT. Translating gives CATSEALAGVGDTQYF.

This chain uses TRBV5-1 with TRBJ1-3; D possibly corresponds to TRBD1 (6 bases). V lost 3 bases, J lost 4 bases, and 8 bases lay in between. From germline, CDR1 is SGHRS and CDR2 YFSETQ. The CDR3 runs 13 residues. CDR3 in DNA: TGCGCCAGCAGCTCTGACAGGGGAAACACCATATATTTT. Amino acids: CASSSDRGNTIYF. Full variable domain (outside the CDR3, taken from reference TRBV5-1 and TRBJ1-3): KAGVTQTPRYLIKTRGQQVTLSCSPISGHRSVSWYQQTPGQGLQFLFEYFSETQRNKGNFPGRFSGRQFSNSRSEMNVSTLELGDSALYLCASSSDRGNTIYFGEGSWLTVV.

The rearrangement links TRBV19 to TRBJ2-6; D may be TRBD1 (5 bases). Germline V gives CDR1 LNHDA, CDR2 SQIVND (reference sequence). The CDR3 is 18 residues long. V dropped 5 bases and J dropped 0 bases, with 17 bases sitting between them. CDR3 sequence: CASSLEGVGFSGANVLTF. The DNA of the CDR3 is TGTGCCAGTAGTTTGGAAGGGGTTGGTTTCTCTGGGGCCAACGTCCTGACTTTC.

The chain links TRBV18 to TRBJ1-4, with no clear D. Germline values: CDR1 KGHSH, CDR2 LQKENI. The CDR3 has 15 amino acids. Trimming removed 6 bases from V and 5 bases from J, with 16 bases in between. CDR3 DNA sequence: TGTGCCAGCTCTAAAAACTCCGGGGAAAATGAAAAACTGTTTTTT. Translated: CASSKNSGENEKLFF.

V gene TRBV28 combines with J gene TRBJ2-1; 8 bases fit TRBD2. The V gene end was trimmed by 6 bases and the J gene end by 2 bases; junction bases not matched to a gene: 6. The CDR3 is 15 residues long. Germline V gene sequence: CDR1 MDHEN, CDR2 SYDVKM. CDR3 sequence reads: CASSGGETPYNEQFF. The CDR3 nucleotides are TGTGCCAGCAGCGGGGGGGAGACGCCCTACAATGAGCAGTTCTTC.

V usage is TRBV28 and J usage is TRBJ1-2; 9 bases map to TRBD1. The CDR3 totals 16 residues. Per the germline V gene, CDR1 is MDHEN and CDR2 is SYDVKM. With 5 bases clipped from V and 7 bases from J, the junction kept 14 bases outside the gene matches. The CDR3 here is CASSPPGGQGGSGYTF. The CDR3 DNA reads TGTGCCAGCAGTCCCCCGGGGGGACAGGGAGGGTCTGGCTACACCTTC.

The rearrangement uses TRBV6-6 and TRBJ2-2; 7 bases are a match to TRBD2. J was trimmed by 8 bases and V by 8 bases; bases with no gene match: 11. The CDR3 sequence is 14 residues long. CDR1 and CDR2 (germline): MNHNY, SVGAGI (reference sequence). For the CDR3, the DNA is TGTGCCAGCGAAGAGGGGCTAGCGGTGGGGGAGCTGTTTTTT. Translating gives CASEEGLAVGELFF.

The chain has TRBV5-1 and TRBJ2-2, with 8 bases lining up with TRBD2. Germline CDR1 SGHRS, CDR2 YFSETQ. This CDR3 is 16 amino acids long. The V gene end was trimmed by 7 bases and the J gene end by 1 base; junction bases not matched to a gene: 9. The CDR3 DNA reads TGCGCCAGCCAGGAGCGGGGGCAGGGGAACACCGGGGAGCTGTTTTTT. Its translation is CASQERGQGNTGELFF.

The CDR3 nucleotides are TGTGCCAGCAGTCTGGGACAGCACAATCAGCCCCAGCATTTT. This translates into CASSLGQHNQPQHF. The V and J genes are TRBV27 and TRBJ1-5; 7 nucleotides agree with TRBD1. Trimming cost V 5 bases and J 3 bases; bases outside gene matches: 4. Germline V gene data show CDR1 as MNHEY and CDR2 as SMNVEV (reference sequence). This CDR3 spans 14 amino acids.

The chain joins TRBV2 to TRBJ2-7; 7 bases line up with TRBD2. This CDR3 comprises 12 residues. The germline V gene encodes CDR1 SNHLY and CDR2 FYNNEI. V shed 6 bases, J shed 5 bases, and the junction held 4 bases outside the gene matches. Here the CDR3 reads CASRREQHEQYF. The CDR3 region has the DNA TGTGCCAGCAGGCGGGAGCAACACGAGCAGTACTTC. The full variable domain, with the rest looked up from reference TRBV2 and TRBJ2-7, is EPEVTQTPSHQVTQMGQEVILRCVPISNHLYFYWYRQILGQKVEFLVSFYNNEISEKSEIFDDQFSVERPDGSNFTLKIRSTKLEDSAMYFCASRREQHEQYFGPGTRLTVT.

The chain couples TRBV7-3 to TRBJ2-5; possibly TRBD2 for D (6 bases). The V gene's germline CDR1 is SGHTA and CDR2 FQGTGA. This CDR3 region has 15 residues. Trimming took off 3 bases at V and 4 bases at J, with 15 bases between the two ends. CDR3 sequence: CASSFGGIHGETQYF. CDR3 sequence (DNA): TGTGCCAGCAGCTTTGGAGGGATCCACGGAGAGACCCAGTACTTC.

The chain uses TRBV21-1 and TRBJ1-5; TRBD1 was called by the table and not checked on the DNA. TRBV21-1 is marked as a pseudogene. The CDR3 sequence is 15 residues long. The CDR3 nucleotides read TGTGCCAGCAGCAACAGGGCGAGAGGAAATCAGCCCCAGCATTTT. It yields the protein CASSNRARGNQPQHF.

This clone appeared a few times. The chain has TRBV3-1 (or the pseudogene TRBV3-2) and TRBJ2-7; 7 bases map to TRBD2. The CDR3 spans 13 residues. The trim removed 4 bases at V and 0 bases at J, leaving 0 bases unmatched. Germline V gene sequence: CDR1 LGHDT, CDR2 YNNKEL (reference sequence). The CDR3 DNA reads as TGTGCCAGCAGCCGGGACTACTCCTACGAGCAGTACTTC. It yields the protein CASSRDYSYEQYF.

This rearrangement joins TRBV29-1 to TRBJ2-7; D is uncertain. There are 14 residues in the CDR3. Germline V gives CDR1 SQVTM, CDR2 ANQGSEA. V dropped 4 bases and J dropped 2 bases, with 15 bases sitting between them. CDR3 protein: CSVGLRTRAYEQYF. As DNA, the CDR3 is TGCAGCGTTGGACTGCGCACCCGGGCCTACGAGCAGTACTTC.

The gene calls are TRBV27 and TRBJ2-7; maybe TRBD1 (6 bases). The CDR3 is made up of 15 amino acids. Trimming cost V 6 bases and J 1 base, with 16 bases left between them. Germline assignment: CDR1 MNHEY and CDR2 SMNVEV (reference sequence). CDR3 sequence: CASRPQGFESYEQYF. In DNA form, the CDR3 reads TGTGCCAGCAGACCTCAGGGGTTTGAGTCCTACGAGCAGTACTTC.

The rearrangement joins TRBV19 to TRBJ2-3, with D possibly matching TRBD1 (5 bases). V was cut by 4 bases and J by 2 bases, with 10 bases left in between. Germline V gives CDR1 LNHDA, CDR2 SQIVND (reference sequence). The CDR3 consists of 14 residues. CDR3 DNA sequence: TGTGCCAGTAGTACACAGGTATCCACAGATACGCAGTATTTT. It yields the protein CASSTQVSTDTQYF.